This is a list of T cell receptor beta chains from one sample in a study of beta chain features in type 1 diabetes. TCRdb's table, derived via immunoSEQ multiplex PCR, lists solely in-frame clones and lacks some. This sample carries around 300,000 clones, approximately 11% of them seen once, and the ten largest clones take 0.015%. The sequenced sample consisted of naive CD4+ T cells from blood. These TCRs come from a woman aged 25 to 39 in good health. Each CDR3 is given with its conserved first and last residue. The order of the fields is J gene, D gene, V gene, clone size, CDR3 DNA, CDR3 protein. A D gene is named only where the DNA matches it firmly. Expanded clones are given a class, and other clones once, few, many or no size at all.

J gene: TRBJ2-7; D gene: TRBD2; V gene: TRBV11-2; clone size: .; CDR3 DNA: TGTGCCAGCAGCTCGCCCGGGACTAGCGGCAGATACGAGCAGTACTTC; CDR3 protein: CASSSPGTSGRYEQYF
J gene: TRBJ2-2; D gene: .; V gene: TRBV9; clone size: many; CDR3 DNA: TGTGCCAGCAGCGTTAGCTCCGGCGGGGAGCTGTTTTTT; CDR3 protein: CASSVSSGGELFF
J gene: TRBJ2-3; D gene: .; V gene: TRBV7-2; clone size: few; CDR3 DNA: TGTGCCAGCAGCTTAGTAGCAGGGGTCGACACGCAGTATTTT; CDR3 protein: CASSLVAGVDTQYF
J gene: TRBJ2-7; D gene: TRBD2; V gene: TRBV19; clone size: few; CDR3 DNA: TGTGCCAGTAGGGGACTAGCGGGCTACGAGCAGTACTTC; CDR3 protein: CASRGLAGYEQYF
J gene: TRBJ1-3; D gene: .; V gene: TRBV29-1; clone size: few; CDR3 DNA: TGCAGCATTCACAGGTCCAGCTCTGGAAACACCATATATTTT; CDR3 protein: CSIHRSSSGNTIYF
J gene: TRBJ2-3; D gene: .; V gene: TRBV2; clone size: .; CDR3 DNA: TGTGCCAGCAGGACAGGCCCCCGAACTACAGATACGCAGTATTTT; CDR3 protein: CASRTGPRTTDTQYF
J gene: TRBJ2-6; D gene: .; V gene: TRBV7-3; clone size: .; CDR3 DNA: TGTGCCAGCAGCACGGATGATTTGACAGCCTCTGGGGCCAACGTCCTGACTTTC; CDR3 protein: CASSTDDLTASGANVLTF
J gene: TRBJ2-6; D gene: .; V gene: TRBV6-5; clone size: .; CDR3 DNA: TGTGCCAGCAGTTACTCGGCTAGTTCGGGGGCCAACGTCCTGACTTTC; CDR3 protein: CASSYSASSGANVLTF
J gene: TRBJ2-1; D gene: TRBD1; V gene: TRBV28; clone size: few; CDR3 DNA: TGTGCCAGCAGTTCAGGGACAGTCTGGTTCAGTCAGTTCTTC; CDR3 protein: CASSSGTVWFSQFF
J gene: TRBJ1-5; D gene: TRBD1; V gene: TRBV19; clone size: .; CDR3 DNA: TGTGCCACCGTAGGAGGGACAGGGGCTTATAGCAATCAGCCCCAGCATTTT; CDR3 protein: CATVGGTGAYSNQPQHF
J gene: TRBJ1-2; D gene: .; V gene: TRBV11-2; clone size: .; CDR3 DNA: TGTGCCAGCAGCTTAGATCGAGGGTATGGCTACACCTTC; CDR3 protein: CASSLDRGYGYTF
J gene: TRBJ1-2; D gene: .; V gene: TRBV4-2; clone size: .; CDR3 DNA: TGTGCCAGCAGCCAAGATGCTGCCGGAGCTAACTATGGCTACACCTTC; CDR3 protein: CASSQDAAGANYGYTF
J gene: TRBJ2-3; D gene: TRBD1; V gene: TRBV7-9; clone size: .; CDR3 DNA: TGTGCCAGCAGCCGGACAGGAGATACGCAGTATTTT; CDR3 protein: CASSRTGDTQYF
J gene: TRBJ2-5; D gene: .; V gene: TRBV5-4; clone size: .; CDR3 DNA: TGTGCCAGCAGCGCGGACTATTTCCAGACCCAGTACTTC; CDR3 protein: CASSADYFQTQYF
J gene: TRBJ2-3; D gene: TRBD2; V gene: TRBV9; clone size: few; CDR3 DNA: TGTGCCAGCAGCGCCCAGCGGACTAGCGGGAGTGATACGCAGTATTTT; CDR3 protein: CASSAQRTSGSDTQYF
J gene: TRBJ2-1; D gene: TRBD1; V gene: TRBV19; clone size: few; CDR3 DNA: TGTGCCAGTAGCACATCCCCGGGACAGGGGAGGAATGAGCAGTTCTTC; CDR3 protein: CASSTSPGQGRNEQFF
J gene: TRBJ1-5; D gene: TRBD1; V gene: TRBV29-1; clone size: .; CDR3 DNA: TGCAGCGTTGGGACAGGTACTTATCAGCCCCAGCATTTT; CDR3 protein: CSVGTGTYQPQHF
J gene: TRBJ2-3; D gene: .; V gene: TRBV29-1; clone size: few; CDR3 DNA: TGCAGCGTTGAAGGGGCTAGCGGCACAGATACGCAGTATTTT; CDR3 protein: CSVEGASGTDTQYF
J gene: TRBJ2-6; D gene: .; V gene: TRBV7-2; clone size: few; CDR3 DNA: TGTGCCAGCAGCTTAGGATCAGCTAGGAACGTCCTGACTTTC; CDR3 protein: CASSLGSARNVLTF
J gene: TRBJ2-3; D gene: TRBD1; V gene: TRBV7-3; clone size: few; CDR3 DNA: TGTGCCAGCAGCTTAACGTTGGGACAGGGTTGGGATACGCAGTATTTT; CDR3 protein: CASSLTLGQGWDTQYF
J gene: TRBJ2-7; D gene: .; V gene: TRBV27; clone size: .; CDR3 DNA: TGTGCCAGCAGTACGGCGGGTACCAACTCCTACGAGCAGTACTTC; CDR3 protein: CASSTAGTNSYEQYF
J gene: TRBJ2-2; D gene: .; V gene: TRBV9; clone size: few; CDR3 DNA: TGTGCCAGCAGCGTAGTAGAAGAGGGGGAGCTGTTTTTT; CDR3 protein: CASSVVEEGELFF
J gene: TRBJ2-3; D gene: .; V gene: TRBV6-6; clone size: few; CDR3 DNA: TGTGCCAGCAGCCACCGCGGGGTTAGCACAGATACGCAGTATTTT; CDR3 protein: CASSHRGVSTDTQYF
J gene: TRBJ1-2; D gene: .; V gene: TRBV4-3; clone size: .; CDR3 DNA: TGCGCCAGCAGCCAGGCTACTCGGGGTCCTAACTATGGCTACACCTTC; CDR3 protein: CASSQATRGPNYGYTF
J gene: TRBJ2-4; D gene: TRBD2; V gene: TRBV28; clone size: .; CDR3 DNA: TGTGCCAGCAGTCCAGCGGGAGGGCGATTCGGTTTGAACTTC; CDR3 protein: CASSPAGGRFGLNF
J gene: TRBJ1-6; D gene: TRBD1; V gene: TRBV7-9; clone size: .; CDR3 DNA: TGTGCCAGCAGCTTAGAGACAGGGGGCGATTCACCCCTCCACTTT; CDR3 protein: CASSLETGGDSPLHF
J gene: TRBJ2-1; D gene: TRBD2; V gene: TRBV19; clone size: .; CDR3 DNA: TGTGCCAGTAGTATTGTTAGCGGGAGGCTAAATGAGCAGTTCTTC; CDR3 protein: CASSIVSGRLNEQFF
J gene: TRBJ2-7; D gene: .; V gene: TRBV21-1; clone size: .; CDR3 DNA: TGTGCCAGCAGCTTGGGGACAGGGGGTTCCAGGCAGTACTTC; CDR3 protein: CASSLGTGGSRQYF
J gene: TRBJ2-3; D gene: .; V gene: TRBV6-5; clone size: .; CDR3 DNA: TGTGCCAGCAGTTACGGGACACCAAGCACAGATACGCAGTATTTT; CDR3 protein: CASSYGTPSTDTQYF
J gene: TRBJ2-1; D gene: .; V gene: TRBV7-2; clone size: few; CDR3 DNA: TGTGCCAGCAGCTTAGACAGGGCCAATAACAATGAGCAGTTCTTC; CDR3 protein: CASSLDRANNNEQFF
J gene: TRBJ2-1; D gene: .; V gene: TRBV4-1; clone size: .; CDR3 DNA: TGCGCCAGCAGCCAGTTGTCCAGTTACAATGAGCAGTTCTTC; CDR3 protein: CASSQLSSYNEQFF
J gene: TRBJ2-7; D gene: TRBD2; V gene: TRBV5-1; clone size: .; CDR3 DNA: TGCGCCAGCAGCACAGGATCAAGCGGGAGCCCCTACGAGCAGTACTTC; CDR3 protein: CASSTGSSGSPYEQYF
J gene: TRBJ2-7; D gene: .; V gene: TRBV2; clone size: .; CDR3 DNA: TGTGCCAGCAGTGAGTCTCCCGGCTGGGACTTAAACTACGAGCAGTACTTC; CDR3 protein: CASSESPGWDLNYEQYF
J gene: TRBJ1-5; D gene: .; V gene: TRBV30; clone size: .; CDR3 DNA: TGTGCCTGGAGTGTGGGGGCGGTTAGCAATCAGCCCCAGCATTTT; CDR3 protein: CAWSVGAVSNQPQHF
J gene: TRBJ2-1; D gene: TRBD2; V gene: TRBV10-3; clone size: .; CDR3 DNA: TGTGCCATCAGTGAGTCTAGCGGGAGCAATGAGCAGTTCTTC; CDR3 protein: CAISESSGSNEQFF
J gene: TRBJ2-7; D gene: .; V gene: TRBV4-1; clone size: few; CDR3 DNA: TGCGCCAGCAGCCAGATTCCGGGGGTGGAGCAGTACTTC; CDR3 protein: CASSQIPGVEQYF
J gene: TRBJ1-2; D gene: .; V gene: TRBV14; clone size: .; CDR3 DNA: TGTGCCAGCAGCCAGTTTACTAACTATGGCTACACCTTC; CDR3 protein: CASSQFTNYGYTF
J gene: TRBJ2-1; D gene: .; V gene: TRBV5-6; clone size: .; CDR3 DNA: TGTGCCAGCAGCCCGCCCGACGGGTACAATGAGCAGTTCTTC; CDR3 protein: CASSPPDGYNEQFF
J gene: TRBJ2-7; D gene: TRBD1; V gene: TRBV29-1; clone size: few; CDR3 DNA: TGCAGCGTCGACGGGACAGGGGGTCACGAGCAGTACTTC; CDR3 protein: CSVDGTGGHEQYF
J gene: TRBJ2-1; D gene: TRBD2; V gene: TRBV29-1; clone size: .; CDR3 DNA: TGCAGCGTGACGGGGGGCTCCTACAATGAGCAGTTCTTC; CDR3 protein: CSVTGGSYNEQFF
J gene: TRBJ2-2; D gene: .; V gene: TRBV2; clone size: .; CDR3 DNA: TGTGCCAGCAGAGCAGACTTCAGCGGGGAGCTGTTTTTT; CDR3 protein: CASRADFSGELFF
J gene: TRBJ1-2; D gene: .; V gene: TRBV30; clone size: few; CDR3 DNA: TGTGCCCAAGGGCGAGCTAGCAGCTATGGCTACACCTTC; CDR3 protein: CAQGRASSYGYTF
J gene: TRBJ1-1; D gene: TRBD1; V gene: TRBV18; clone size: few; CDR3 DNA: TGTGCCAGCTCACCTGGGACAGGGGGGACTGAAGCTTTCTTT; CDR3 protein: CASSPGTGGTEAFF
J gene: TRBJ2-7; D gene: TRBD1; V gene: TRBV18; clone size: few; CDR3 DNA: TGTGCCAGCTCACCTTGGGACAGATCCTACGAGCAGTACTTC; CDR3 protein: CASSPWDRSYEQYF
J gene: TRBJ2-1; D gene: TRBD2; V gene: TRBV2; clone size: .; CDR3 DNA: TGTGCCAGCAGAGAGATAGCGGGAGAGGTGTTCTTC; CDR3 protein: CASREIAGEVFF
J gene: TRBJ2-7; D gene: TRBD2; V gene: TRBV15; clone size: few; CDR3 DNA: TGTGCCACCAGCAGAGATCGTCTAGCGGGGTATTCCTACGAGCAGTACTTC; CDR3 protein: CATSRDRLAGYSYEQYF
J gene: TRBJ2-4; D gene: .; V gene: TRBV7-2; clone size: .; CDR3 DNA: TGTGCCAGCAGCTTAGGGTCAGGCAGGGCGAACATTCAGTACTTC; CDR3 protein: CASSLGSGRANIQYF
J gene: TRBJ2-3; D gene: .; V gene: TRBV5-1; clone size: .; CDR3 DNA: TGCGCCAGCAGCATTAGACTAGGTCTAACGGATACGCAGTATTTT; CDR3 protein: CASSIRLGLTDTQYF
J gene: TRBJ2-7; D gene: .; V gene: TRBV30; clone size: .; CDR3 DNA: TGTGCCTGGACAGGGTCCTACGAGCAGTACTTC; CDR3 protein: CAWTGSYEQYF
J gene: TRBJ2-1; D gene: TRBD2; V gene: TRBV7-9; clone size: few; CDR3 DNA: TGTGCCAGCAGCCTAAGGGGACTAGCGGACAATGAGCAGTTCTTC; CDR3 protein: CASSLRGLADNEQFF
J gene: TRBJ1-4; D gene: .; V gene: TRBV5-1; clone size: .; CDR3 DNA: TGCGCCAGCAGCTTGGTTTCGGGAACGGAGGAAAAACTGTTTTTT; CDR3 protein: CASSLVSGTEEKLFF
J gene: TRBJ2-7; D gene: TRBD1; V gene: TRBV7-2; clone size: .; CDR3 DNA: TGTGCCAGCAGCCAGTTCCAAACAGGGGCTGGCGAGCAGTACTTC; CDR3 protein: CASSQFQTGAGEQYF
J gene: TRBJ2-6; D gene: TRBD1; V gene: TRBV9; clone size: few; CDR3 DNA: TGTGCCAGCAGCAGGACAGGGGGAGTAGGGTCTGGGGCCAACGTCCTGACTTTC; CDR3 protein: CASSRTGGVGSGANVLTF
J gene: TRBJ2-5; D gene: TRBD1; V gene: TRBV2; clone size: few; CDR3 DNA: TGTGCCAGCAGTCTATCCGGGACAGTTGAAGAGACCCAGTACTTC; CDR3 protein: CASSLSGTVEETQYF
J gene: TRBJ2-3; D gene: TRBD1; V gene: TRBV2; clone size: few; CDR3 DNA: TGTGCCAGCACCCGAGGGACAGGGGCAGATACGCAGTATTTT; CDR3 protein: CASTRGTGADTQYF
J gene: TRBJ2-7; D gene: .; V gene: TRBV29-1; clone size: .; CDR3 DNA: TGCAGCGTTGGGCAGACCTACGAGCAGTACTTC; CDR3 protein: CSVGQTYEQYF
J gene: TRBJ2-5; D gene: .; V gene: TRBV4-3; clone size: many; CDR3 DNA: TGCGCCAGCAGCCAAGAGGCCGTCCCCCAGGAGACCCAGTACTTC; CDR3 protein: CASSQEAVPQETQYF
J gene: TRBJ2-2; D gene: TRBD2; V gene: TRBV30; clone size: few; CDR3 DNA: TGTGCCTGGAAGTCTGCGGCGGGAGGGTCTACCGGGGAGCTGTTTTTT; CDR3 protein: CAWKSAAGGSTGELFF